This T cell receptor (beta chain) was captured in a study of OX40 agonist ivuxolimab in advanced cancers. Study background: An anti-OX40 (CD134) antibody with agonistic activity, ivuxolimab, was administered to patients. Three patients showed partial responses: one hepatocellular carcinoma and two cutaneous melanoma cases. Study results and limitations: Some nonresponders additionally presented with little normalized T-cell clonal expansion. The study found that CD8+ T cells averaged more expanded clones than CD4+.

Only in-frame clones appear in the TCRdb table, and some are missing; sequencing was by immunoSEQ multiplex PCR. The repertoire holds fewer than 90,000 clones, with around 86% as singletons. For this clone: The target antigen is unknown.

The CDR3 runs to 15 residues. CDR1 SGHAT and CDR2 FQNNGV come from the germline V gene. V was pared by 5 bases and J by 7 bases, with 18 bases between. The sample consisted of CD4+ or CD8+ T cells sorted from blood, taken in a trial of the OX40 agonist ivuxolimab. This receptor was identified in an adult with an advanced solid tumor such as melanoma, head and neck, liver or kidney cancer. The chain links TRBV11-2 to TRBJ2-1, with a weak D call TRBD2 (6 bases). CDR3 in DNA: TGTGCCAGCAGCCCAGGCGCGGGCCGGGGGAATGAGCAGTTCTTC. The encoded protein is CASSPGAGRGNEQFF.